Listed here are 10 T cell receptor beta chains from one sample, sequenced in a study of spatial heterogeneity in lung cancer. Findings and caveats of the study: Counts of expanded alpha and beta TCRs within tumors tracked the tumor nonsynonymous mutation count.

TCRdb used MiXCR to reprocess the 5' RACE reads, holding one entry per CDR3 protein. The table records 7,500 to 10,000 distinct CDR3 sequences, over 7.5% of them present only once. Noted time point: sample taken at primary tumor resection. No antigen is known for these receptors. Sample: lung tumor tissue, taken at surgery. The origin of the receptors is a female donor with early-stage non-small cell lung cancer.

This clonotype was recorded many times. The chain combines TRBV5-5 with TRBJ2-6; D uncertain. V lost 3 bases, J lost 4 bases, and 11 bases lay in between. CDR1 and CDR2 (germline): SGHKS, YYEKEE (reference sequence). The CDR3 contains 15 residues. As DNA, the CDR3 is TGTGCCAGCAGCTCTACTTGGGCCGGGGCCAACGTCCTGACTTTC. This gives the protein CASSSTWAGANVLTF.

The gene calls are TRBV18 and TRBJ2-1, with 7 nucleotides matching TRBD1. Germline V gives CDR1 KGHSH, CDR2 LQKENI. This CDR3 has 16 residues. The ends lost 5 bases at V and 0 bases at J; junction bases unmatched: 7. The CDR3 loop reads CASSAEDRDSYNEQFF. The CDR3 DNA reads TGTGCCAGCTCAGCCGAAGACAGGGACTCCTACAATGAGCAGTTCTTC.

This clonotype was seen repeatedly, ten times or more. CDR3 DNA: TGCAGTGCTTACCGGGATTCCTCCTACGAGCAGTACTTC. Translation: CSAYRDSSYEQYF. This sequence joins TRBV20-1 and TRBJ2-7; a weak D match, TRBD2 (5 bases). This CDR3 region has 13 residues. Trimming took 5 bases from V and 0 from J, leaving 11 bases between them. Germline loops: CDR1 DFQATT, CDR2 SNEGSKA (reference sequence).

The chain links TRBV7-8 to TRBJ2-7; maybe TRBD1 (6 bases). Trimming removed 2 bases at V and 4 bases at J, with 12 bases between. Germline values: CDR1 SGHVS, CDR2 FQNEAQ. This CDR3 has 14 residues. CDR3 in amino acids: CASSLSKGDYEQYF. CDR3 coding DNA: TGTGCCAGCAGCTTAAGCAAGGGGGATTACGAGCAGTACTTC.

This clonotype was counted only a few times. This rearrangement joins TRBV4-2 to TRBJ2-4; TRBD1 matches 7 bases. CDR3 size: 15 residues. The germline V gene encodes CDR1 LGHNA and CDR2 YNFKEQ. V lost 4 bases and J lost 9; bases outside the gene matches: 12. The CDR3: CASSLERGRKGIQYF. The CDR3 bases are TGTGCCAGCAGCCTGGAGAGGGGGCGTAAGGGCATTCAGTACTTC.

This clonotype was detected a few times. V gene TRBV24-1 combines with J gene TRBJ2-5; D uncertain. CDR1 and CDR2 (germline): KGHDR, SFDVKD. The CDR3 extends over 14 amino acids. V was trimmed by 4 bases and J by 5 bases, leaving 13 bases between them. For the CDR3, the DNA is TGTGCCACCAGTGACCCTGGTTCCGGGGAGACCCAGTACTTC. Its protein product is CATSDPGSGETQYF.

Relative to its sample, this clonotype is medium-sized. This sequence joins TRBV7-2 and TRBJ2-7; the match to TRBD1 covers 8 bases. Germline trimming cut 3 bases from V and 5 bases from J; bases unmatched to any gene: 6. Per the germline V gene, CDR1 is SGHTA and CDR2 is FQGNSA. The CDR3 is 14 amino acids. CDR3 loop: CASSLWTGKDEQYF. The CDR3 DNA sequence: TGTGCCAGCAGCTTGTGGACAGGGAAGGACGAGCAGTACTTC.

This clonotype is judged medium-sized. This chain connects TRBV20-1 to TRBJ1-1, with D maybe TRBD1 (5 bases). V lost 4 bases to trimming and J lost 1 base, with 16 bases between them. The CDR3 extends over 15 amino acids. The germline V gene has CDR1 DFQATT and CDR2 SNEGSKA (reference sequence). CDR3: CSATKGGHANTEAFF. The CDR3 region has the DNA TGCAGTGCTACGAAAGGCGGACACGCGAACACTGAAGCTTTCTTT.

This clonotype is termed medium-sized. The chain links TRBV7-9 to TRBJ2-2; 7 nucleotides agree with TRBD1. The trim removed 5 bases at V and 3 bases at J, leaving 3 bases unmatched. This CDR3 region has 14 residues. Per the germline V gene, CDR1 is SEHNR and CDR2 is FQNEAQ (reference sequence). CDR3 sequence reads: CASSPTGDTGELFF. The CDR3 DNA reads as TGTGCCAGCAGCCCTACAGGGGACACCGGGGAGCTGTTTTTT.

This clonotype was counted between two and nine times. The chain joins TRBV27 to TRBJ1-2; D perhaps matches TRBD1 (6 bases). The germline gives CDR1 MNHEY, CDR2 SMNVEV (reference sequence). The length of the CDR3 is 14 residues. The V end was cut by 6 bases, the J end by 2 bases, with 13 bases between. The CDR3 coding sequence is TGTGCCAGCAGCATGGACAGCTGGAACTATGGCTACACCTTC. Amino acids: CASSMDSWNYGYTF.